This TCR beta chain was profiled in a study of blood T cell repertoires in COVID-19. With 5 bases clipped from V and 0 bases from J, the junction kept 6 bases outside the gene matches. The CDR3 runs 15 residues. CDR1 is SGHTA, CDR2 FQGNSA, per germline. TCRdb's copy holds only in-frame clones and misses some; the assay was immunoSEQ multiplex PCR. The profile shows 130,000 or so clones, roughly 85% of them singletons. The receptor was derived from a human donor in a cohort sampled during active COVID-19. The V call is TRBV7-2, the J call TRBJ2-5, with 7 bases lining up with TRBD1. Sequenced material: peripheral blood. The CDR3 nucleotides are TGTGCCAGCAGCATAACCGGGACAGACCAAGAGACCCAGTACTTC. Encoded protein: CASSITGTDQETQYF.